A selection of T cell receptor beta chains follows, all from one sample in a study of shared clonotypes between healthy human individuals. Measured with immunoSEQ multiplex PCR; TCRdb has only the in-frame clones, and not every one. The table includes hundreds of thousands of clones, approximately 96% detected once. The sequencing sample was made of naive CD8+ T cells sorted from blood. Receptors originate from a woman between 25 and 40 years old in good health. The CDR3 runs from the conserved cysteine through the conserved F or W. A D gene is named only where the DNA matches it firmly. A row's size may be missing; if present it is once, few, many or a size class.

j_call: TRBJ2-1
v_call: TRBV7-8
d_call: -
clone_size: -
cdr3_aa: CASSLWPGGDEQFF
cdr3_nt: TGTGCCAGCAGCTTATGGCCTGGGGGCGATGAGCAGTTCTTC

j_call: TRBJ2-7
v_call: TRBV6-6
d_call: TRBD2
clone_size: once
cdr3_aa: CASSYTSGGFNHEQYF
cdr3_nt: TGTGCCAGCAGTTACACTAGCGGGGGGTTCAACCACGAGCAGTACTTC

j_call: TRBJ1-1
v_call: TRBV27
d_call: -
clone_size: -
cdr3_aa: CASRTPGSGPPEAFF
cdr3_nt: TGTGCCAGCAGAACCCCCGGGTCGGGCCCCCCTGAAGCTTTCTTT

j_call: TRBJ2-4
v_call: TRBV10-3
d_call: -
clone_size: -
cdr3_aa: CAISESWRDGPNIQYF
cdr3_nt: TGTGCCATCAGTGAGTCGTGGCGAGACGGGCCGAACATTCAGTACTTC

j_call: TRBJ2-5
v_call: TRBV28
d_call: -
clone_size: -
cdr3_aa: CASSLLAGIQETQYF
cdr3_nt: TGTGCCAGCAGCTTACTTGCGGGGATTCAAGAGACCCAGTACTTC

j_call: TRBJ2-3
v_call: TRBV28
d_call: TRBD2
clone_size: -
cdr3_aa: CASRPSGLNTDTQYF
cdr3_nt: TGTGCCAGCAGGCCTTCGGGACTAAACACAGATACGCAGTATTTT

j_call: TRBJ1-2
v_call: TRBV28
d_call: -
clone_size: -
cdr3_aa: CASSLTASYGYTF
cdr3_nt: TGTGCCAGCAGTCTTACGGCGTCCTATGGCTACACCTTC

j_call: TRBJ1-1
v_call: TRBV7-8
d_call: -
clone_size: -
cdr3_aa: CASSTKLNTEAFF
cdr3_nt: TGTGCCAGCAGCACCAAGCTGAACACTGAAGCTTTCTTT

j_call: TRBJ2-1
v_call: TRBV7-8
d_call: TRBD2
clone_size: -
cdr3_aa: CASSLPGLADWNEQFF
cdr3_nt: TGTGCCAGCAGCTTACCGGGGCTAGCGGACTGGAATGAGCAGTTCTTC

j_call: TRBJ2-7
v_call: TRBV5-4
d_call: -
clone_size: -
cdr3_aa: CASSGGGVSPYEQYF
cdr3_nt: TGTGCCAGCAGCGGCGGAGGGGTCTCTCCCTACGAGCAGTACTTC

j_call: TRBJ2-2
v_call: TRBV7-2
d_call: TRBD1
clone_size: -
cdr3_aa: CASSLGQTNTGELFF
cdr3_nt: TGTGCCAGCAGCTTGGGACAGACGAACACCGGGGAGCTGTTTTTT

j_call: TRBJ2-1
v_call: TRBV5-5
d_call: TRBD2
clone_size: -
cdr3_aa: CASSFWDSPWGGAGNEQFF
cdr3_nt: TGTGCCAGCAGCTTTTGGGATTCACCTTGGGGGGGAGCGGGCAATGAGCAGTTCTTC

j_call: TRBJ2-5
v_call: TRBV28
d_call: -
clone_size: -
cdr3_aa: CASRPYAGQETQYF
cdr3_nt: TGTGCCAGCAGGCCCTATGCCGGTCAAGAGACCCAGTACTTC

j_call: TRBJ1-1
v_call: TRBV2
d_call: -
clone_size: -
cdr3_aa: CASKLGPEGTEAFF
cdr3_nt: TGTGCCAGCAAGTTGGGTCCAGAAGGCACTGAAGCTTTCTTT

j_call: TRBJ2-7
v_call: TRBV5-5
d_call: -
clone_size: -
cdr3_aa: CASSLMRTYEQYF
cdr3_nt: TGTGCCAGCAGCTTGATGCGAACCTACGAGCAGTACTTC

j_call: TRBJ2-5
v_call: TRBV29-1
d_call: TRBD2
clone_size: once
cdr3_aa: CSVDGLAGGEQYF
cdr3_nt: TGCAGCGTTGATGGGCTAGCGGGAGGGGAACAGTACTTC

j_call: TRBJ2-5
v_call: TRBV6-1
d_call: -
clone_size: -
cdr3_aa: CASSDTIGETQYF
cdr3_nt: TGTGCCAGCAGTGACACGATCGGAGAGACCCAGTACTTC

j_call: TRBJ1-1
v_call: TRBV19
d_call: -
clone_size: once
cdr3_aa: CASSIDLFWASEAFF
cdr3_nt: TGTGCCAGTAGTATAGATCTATTCTGGGCTTCTGAAGCTTTCTTT